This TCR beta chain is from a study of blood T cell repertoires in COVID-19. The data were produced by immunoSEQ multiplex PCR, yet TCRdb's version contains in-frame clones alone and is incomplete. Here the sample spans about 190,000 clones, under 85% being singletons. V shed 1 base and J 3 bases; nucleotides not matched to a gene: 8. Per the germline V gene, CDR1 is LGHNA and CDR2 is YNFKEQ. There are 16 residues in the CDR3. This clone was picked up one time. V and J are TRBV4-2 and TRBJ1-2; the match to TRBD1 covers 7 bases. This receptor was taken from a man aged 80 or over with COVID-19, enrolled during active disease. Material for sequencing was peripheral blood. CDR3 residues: CASSQGGTGVDYGYTF. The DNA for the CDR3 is TGTGCCAGCAGCCAAGGAGGAACAGGGGTGGACTATGGCTACACCTTC.